This TCR beta chain was obtained from a study of blood T cell repertoires in COVID-19. Study-level information: Some COVID-19 samples were acute and others convalescent; all came from the United States, Italy and Spain.

Deletions cut 6 bases from V and 6 bases from J, with 12 bases between. The CDR3 covers 13 residues. In germline, CDR1 is WNHNN, CDR2 SYGVQD (reference sequence). Methods used by the authors: Using reference gene primer amplification, nucleated cell counts were estimated. Method: immunoSEQ multiplex PCR; TCRdb's copy keeps in-frame clones and lacks some. The DNA was the basis for D and trimming; V, J and clone size are from that table. Of approximately 85,000 clones listed, about nine tenths are singletons. In this sample, this clone turned up a few times. The V and J genes are TRBV10-1 and TRBJ1-5; maybe TRBD1 (6 bases). The receptor was derived from a man aged 45-60 years with active or convalescent COVID-19. The sample taken for sequencing was peripheral blood. DNA of the CDR3: TGCGCCAGCAGCCCGACAGGTGGTCAGCCCCAGCATTTT. It specifies CASSPTGGQPQHF.